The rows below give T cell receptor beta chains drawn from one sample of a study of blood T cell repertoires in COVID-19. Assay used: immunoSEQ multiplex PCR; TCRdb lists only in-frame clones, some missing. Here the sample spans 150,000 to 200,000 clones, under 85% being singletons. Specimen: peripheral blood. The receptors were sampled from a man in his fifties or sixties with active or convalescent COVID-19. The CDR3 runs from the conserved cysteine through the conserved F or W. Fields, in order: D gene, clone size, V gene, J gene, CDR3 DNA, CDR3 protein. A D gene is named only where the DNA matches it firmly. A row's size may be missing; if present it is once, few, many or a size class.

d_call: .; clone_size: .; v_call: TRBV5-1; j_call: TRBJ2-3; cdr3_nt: TGCGCCAGCAGCTTGGCCGGGGCGGGGGATACGCAGTATTTT; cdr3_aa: CASSLAGAGDTQYF
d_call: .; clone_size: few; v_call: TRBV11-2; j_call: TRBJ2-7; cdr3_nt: TGTGCCAGCAGCTCTCGAAGGATAGGGAGCTACGAGCAGTACTTC; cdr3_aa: CASSSRRIGSYEQYF
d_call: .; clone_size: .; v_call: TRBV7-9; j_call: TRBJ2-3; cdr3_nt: TGTGCCAGCAGCCGCCCCCGCGGGGACAGAGAACCAGATACGCAGTATTTT; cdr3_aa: CASSRPRGDREPDTQYF
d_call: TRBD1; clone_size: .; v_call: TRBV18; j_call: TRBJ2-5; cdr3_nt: TGTGCCAGCTCTGAGGGACAGGTGGAGACCCAGTACTTC; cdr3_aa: CASSEGQVETQYF
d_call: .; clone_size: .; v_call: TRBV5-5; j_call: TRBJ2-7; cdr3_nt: TGTGCCAGCAGCTTGATTTCCCGGGGGAACGAGCAGTACTTC; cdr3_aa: CASSLISRGNEQYF
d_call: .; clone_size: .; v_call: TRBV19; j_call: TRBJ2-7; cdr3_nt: TGTGCCAGTAGTGTCCGGGACATCTACGAGCAGTACTTC; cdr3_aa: CASSVRDIYEQYF
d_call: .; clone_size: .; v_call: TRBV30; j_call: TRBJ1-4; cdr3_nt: TGTGCCTGGAGTACGGGTGAAAAACTGTTTTTT; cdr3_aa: CAWSTGEKLFF
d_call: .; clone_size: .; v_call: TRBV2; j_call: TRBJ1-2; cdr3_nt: TGTGCCAGCAGTGAAGGGGCCAGCTATGGCTACACCTTC; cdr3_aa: CASSEGASYGYTF
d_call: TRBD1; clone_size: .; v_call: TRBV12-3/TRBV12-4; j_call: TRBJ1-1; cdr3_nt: TGTGCCAGCTTAAGCTCCGGGACAGGGATGGCTTTCTTT; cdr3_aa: CASLSSGTGMAFF
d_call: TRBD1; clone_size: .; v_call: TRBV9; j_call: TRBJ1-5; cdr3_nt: TGTGCCAGCAGCGCGGGACAGGGAAGGGATCAGCCCCAGCATTTT; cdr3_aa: CASSAGQGRDQPQHF
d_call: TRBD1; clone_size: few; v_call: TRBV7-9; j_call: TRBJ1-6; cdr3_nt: TGTGCCAGCACCCAGCCAGGGGGCGACTCACCCCTCCACTTT; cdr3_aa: CASTQPGGDSPLHF
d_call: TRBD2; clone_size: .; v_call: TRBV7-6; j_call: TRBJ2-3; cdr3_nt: TGTGCCAGCAGCTCCGGGACTAGCGGGTCAGATACGCAGTATTTT; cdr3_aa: CASSSGTSGSDTQYF
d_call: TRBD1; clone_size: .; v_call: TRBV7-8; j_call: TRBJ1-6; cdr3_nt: TGTGCCAGCAGCTTAGATCCGGACAGGGGGTTTTCACCCCTCCACTTT; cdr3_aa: CASSLDPDRGFSPLHF
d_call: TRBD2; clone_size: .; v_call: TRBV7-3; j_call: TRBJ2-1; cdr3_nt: TGTGCCAGCAGCTTACTAGCGGGAGGGCCGGATGAGCAGTTCTTC; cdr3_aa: CASSLLAGGPDEQFF
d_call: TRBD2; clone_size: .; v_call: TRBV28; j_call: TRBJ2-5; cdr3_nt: TGTGCCAGCAGTTTTACGGGAGGCGGGGAGACCCAGTACTTC; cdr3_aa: CASSFTGGGETQYF
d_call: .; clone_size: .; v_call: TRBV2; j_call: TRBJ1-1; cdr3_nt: TGTGCCAGCAGTGGGGTCTCAGGGCCGGACACTGAAGCTTTCTTT; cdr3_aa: CASSGVSGPDTEAFF
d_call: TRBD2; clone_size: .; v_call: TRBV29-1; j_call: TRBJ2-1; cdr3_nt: TGCAGCGTGGAGGCGGGACTAGCGGCCTACAATGAGCAGTTCTTC; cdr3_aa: CSVEAGLAAYNEQFF
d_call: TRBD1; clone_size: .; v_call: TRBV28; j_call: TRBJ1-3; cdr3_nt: TGTGCCAGCAGTATACCGACAGGGCTCTCTGGAAACACCATATATTTT; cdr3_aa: CASSIPTGLSGNTIYF
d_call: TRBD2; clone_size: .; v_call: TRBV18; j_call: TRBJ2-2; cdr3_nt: TGTGCCAGCTCACCAAGGCCCTCTCTAGCGGGACCGAACACCGGGGAGCTGTTTTTT; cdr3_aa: CASSPRPSLAGPNTGELFF